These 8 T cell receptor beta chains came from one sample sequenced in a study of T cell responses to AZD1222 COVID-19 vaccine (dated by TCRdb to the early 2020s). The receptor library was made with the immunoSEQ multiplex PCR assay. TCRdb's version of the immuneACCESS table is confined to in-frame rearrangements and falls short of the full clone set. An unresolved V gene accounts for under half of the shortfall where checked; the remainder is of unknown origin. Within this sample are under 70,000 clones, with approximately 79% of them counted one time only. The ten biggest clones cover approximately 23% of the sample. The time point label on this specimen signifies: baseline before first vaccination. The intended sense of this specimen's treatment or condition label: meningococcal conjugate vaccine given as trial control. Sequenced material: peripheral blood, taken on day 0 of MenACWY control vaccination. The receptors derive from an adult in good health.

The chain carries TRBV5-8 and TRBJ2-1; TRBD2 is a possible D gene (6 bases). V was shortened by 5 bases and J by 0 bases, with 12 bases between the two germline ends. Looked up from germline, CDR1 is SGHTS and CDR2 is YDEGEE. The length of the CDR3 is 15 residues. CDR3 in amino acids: CASSPGTSSYNEQFF. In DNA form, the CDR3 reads TGTGCCAGCAGTCCCGGGACTTCCTCCTACAATGAGCAGTTCTTC.

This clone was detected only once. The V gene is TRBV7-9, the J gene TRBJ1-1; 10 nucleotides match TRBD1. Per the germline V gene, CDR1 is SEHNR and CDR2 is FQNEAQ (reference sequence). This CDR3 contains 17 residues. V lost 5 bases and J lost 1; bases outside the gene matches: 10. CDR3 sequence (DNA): TGTGCCAGCAGCCTCGGGACAGGGGCCGGGGGGAACACTGAAGCTTTCTTT. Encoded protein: CASSLGTGAGGNTEAFF.

The DNA for the CDR3 is TGTGCCTGGAGGGCGGACGACCATAATGAAAAACTGTTTTTT. It specifies CAWRADDHNEKLFF. The J gene is TRBJ1-4, the V gene TRBV30; D unclear. V was shortened by 3 bases and J by 4 bases, with 12 bases between the two germline ends. Germline V gene data show CDR1 as GTSNPN and CDR2 as SVGIG (reference sequence). This CDR3 is built from 14 residues.

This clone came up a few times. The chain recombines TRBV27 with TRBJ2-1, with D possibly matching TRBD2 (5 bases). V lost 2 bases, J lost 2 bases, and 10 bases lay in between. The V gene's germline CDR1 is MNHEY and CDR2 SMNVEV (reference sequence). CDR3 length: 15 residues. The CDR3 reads CASSLSSATYNEQFF. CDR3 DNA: TGTGCCAGCAGTTTAAGTAGCGCCACCTACAATGAGCAGTTCTTC.

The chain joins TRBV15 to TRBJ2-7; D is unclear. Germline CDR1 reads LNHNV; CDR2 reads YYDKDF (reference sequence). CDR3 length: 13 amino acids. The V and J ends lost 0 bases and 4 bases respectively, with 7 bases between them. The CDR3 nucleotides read TGTGCCACCAGCAGAGACCCCGCTTACGAGCAGTACTTC. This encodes CATSRDPAYEQYF.

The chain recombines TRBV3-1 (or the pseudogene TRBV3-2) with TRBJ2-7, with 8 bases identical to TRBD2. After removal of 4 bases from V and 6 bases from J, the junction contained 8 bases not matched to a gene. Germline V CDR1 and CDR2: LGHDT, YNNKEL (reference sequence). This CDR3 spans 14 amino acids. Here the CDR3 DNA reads TGTGCCAGCAGCCCTACCGGGACTAGTCGCGAGCAGTACTTC. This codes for CASSPTGTSREQYF.

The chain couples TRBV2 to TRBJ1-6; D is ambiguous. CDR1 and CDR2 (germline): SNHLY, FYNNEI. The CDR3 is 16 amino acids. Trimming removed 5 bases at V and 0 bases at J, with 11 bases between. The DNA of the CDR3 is TGTGCCAGCAGTTCAAGGTTGAGCTCCTATAATTCACCCCTCCACTTT. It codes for CASSSRLSSYNSPLHF. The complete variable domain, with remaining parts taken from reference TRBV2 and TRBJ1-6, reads EPEVTQTPSHQVTQMGQEVILRCVPISNHLYFYWYRQILGQKVEFLVSFYNNEISEKSEIFDDQFSVERPDGSNFTLKIRSTKLEDSAMYFCASSSRLSSYNSPLHFGNGTRLTVT.

CDR3 coding DNA: TGTGCCAGCAGCCCCTCCCTTTACTCTGGAAACACCATATATTTT. This codes for CASSPSLYSGNTIYF. V gene TRBV7-2 combines with J gene TRBJ1-3; D is ambiguous. Per the germline V gene, CDR1 is SGHTA and CDR2 is FQGNSA. CDR3 length: 15 amino acids. Trimming shortened V by 5 bases and J by 0 bases, and 11 bases separated the two germline ends.